This T cell receptor (beta chain) was documented in a study of naive and memory T cell subsets. Study findings and constraints: Between naive and memory subsets, TCR abundance power law exponents differed.

After CD4 positive bead selection, the CD4-negative fraction gave CD8 T cells. This clonotype was seen only a few times. Its target is not known. An equimolar mix of two oligonucleotides served as the beta constant-region primer for TRBC1 and TRBC2. The ligated cDNA underwent four PCR rounds using SP2 and nested alpha and beta constant-region primers. TCRdb re-called the UMI-ligation and nested PCR reads through MiXCR, storing one row per CDR3 protein. The top ten hold 1.2% of the sample, which has approximately 80,000 distinct CDR3 sequences, over 8.5% seen once. The sequenced material came from naive CD8+ T cells from blood. The TCR sequence derives from a human donor in good health.

The CDR3 sequence is CASRKERHPSYEQYF. CDR3 DNA sequence: TGTGCCAGCAGGAAAGAGAGACACCCATCCTACGAGCAGTACTTC. The genes are TRBV2 and TRBJ2-7; D remains ambiguous. V lost 6 bases to trimming and J lost 1 base, with 16 bases between them. The CDR3 runs to 15 residues. The germline V gene has CDR1 SNHLY and CDR2 FYNNEI.